The clone carrying this T cell receptor (beta chain) was counted between two and nine times. Its antigen remains unidentified. These data come from a study of shared clonotypes between healthy human individuals. A deep-level run was used for the assay. As originally analysed: ImmunoSEQ output held junction-only sequences without quality scores, so filtering differed. The assay was immunoSEQ multiplex PCR, and TCRdb's table has in-frame clones only and misses some. V, J and clone size are taken as reported in that table, and D and trimming were inferred from the DNA itself. The table has about a million clones, roughly 77% seen once. The CDR3 has 15 residues. V was cut by 2 bases and J by 5 bases, with 14 bases left in between. Germline V gene sequence: CDR1 SGHTS, CDR2 YDEGEE. Study results and limitations: It was expected that sequencing depth would affect clonotype sharing among donors.

Input material: memory CD4+ T cells from PBMCs. Subset reported: CD45RA-negative fraction. The rearrangement uses TRBV5-8 and TRBJ2-1, with a weak D call TRBD1 (5 bases). The TCR originated in a man between 18 and 35 years old in good health. Some clones in this sample may be carry-over from other donors' samples. CDR3 loop: CASSFHLTGHNEQFF. CDR3 DNA sequence: TGTGCCAGCAGCTTTCATCTAACAGGACACAATGAGCAGTTCTTC.